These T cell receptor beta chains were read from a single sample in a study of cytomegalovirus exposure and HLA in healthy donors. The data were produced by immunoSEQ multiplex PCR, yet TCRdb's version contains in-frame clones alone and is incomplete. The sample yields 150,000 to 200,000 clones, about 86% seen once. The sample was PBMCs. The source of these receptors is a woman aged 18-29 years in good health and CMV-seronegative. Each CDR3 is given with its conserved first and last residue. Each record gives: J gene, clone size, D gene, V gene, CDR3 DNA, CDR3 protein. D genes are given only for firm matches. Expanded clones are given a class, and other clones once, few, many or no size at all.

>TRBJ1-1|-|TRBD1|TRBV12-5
TGTGCTAGTGGAACTACAGGGGGCTACCGGGACACTGAAGCTTTCTTT
CASGTTGGYRDTEAFF
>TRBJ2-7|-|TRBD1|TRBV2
TGTGCCAGCAGATACCCGGGACAGGGTCCCAACGAGCAGTACTTC
CASRYPGQGPNEQYF
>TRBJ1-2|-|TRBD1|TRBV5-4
TGTGCCAGCCGGACCGGACAGGAGAGAGGGTATGGCTACACCTTC
CASRTGQERGYGYTF
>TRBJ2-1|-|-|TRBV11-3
TGTGCCAGCAGCTTAGGAGGGGGCTCCTACAATGAGCAGTTCTTC
CASSLGGGSYNEQFF
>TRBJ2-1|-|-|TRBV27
TGTGCCAGCAGTTTCGGGAGCTCCTACAATGAGCAGTTCTTC
CASSFGSSYNEQFF
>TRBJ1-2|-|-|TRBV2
TGTGCCAGCGGAGCCCCAGGGGCGCGGGGCTACACCTTC
CASGAPGARGYTF
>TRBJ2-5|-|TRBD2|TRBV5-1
TGCGCCAGCAGGTCGTTAGCGGGGGGAAAAGAGACCCAGTACTTC
CASRSLAGGKETQYF
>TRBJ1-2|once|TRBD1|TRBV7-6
TGTGCCAGCAGCACGGGGACAGGGAGTGGCTACACCTTC
CASSTGTGSGYTF
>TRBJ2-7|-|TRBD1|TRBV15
TGTGCCACCAGCAGAGAAGGACAGGGGAATCGCGAGCAGTACTTC
CATSREGQGNREQYF
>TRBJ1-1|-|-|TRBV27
TGTGCCAGCAGTTACCGTGGGCTCGACACTGAAGCTTTCTTT
CASSYRGLDTEAFF
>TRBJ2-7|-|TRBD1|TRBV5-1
TGCGCCAGCAGGGCGCCGGGACAGGGATCCTACGAGCAGTACTTC
CASRAPGQGSYEQYF
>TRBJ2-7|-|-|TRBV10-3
TGTGCCATCAGGGGGACAAACGAGCAGTACTTC
CAIRGTNEQYF
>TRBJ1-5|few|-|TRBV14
TGTGCCAGCAGCCAGCAGAATCAGCCCCAGCATTTT
CASSQQNQPQHF
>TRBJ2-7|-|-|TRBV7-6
TGTGCCAGCAGCTCTCCCGTTTACGGGCGGACAAACTTCTACGAGCAGTACTTC
CASSSPVYGRTNFYEQYF
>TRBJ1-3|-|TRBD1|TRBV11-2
TGTGCCAGCAGCCTATCCCCCAGGGGGAAGTTGGGAAACACCATATATTTT
CASSLSPRGKLGNTIYF
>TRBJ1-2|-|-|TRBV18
TGTGCCAGCGCCCCCGGGGAGTCTAACTATGGCTACACCTTC
CASAPGESNYGYTF
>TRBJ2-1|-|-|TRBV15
TGTGCCACCAGCCCCCGGCGCGGCAACAATGAGCAGTTCTTC
CATSPRRGNNEQFF
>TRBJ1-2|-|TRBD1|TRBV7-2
TGTGCCAGCAGATTACCGGGACAGGATGGCTACACCTTC
CASRLPGQDGYTF
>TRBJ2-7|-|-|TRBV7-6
TGTGCCAGCACCCCGGAACGAGAGGGTTGGGAGCAGTACTTC
CASTPEREGWEQYF
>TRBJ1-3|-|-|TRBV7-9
TGTGCCAGCAGCTTCGTGGCGGCGGCGGGAAACACCATATATTTT
CASSFVAAAGNTIYF
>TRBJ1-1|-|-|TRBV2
TGTGCCAGCAGGACCGGGATGAACACTGAAGCTTTCTTT
CASRTGMNTEAFF
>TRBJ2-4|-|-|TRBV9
TGTGCCAGCAGCGTAGGTCTAGCCAAAAACATTCAGTACTTC
CASSVGLAKNIQYF
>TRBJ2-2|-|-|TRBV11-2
TGTGCCAGCACCCCAGGGTACACCGGGGAGCTGTTTTTT
CASTPGYTGELFF
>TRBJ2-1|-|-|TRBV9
TGTGCCAGCAGCGGCAGAGCGGCTTTAGGGGGCAATGAGCAGTTCTTC
CASSGRAALGGNEQFF
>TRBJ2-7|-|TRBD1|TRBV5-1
TGCGCCAGCAGCTTCGACAGGGGGGAGCAGTACTTC
CASSFDRGEQYF
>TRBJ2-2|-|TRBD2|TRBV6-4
TGTGCCAGCAGTGACTCACGGGGGGGCCCCACCGGGGAGCTGTTTTTT
CASSDSRGGPTGELFF
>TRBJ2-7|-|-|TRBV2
TGTGCCAGCGGTCCGGTATTCTACGAGCAGTACTTC
CASGPVFYEQYF
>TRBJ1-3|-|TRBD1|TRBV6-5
TGTGCCAGCACCCCCGGACAGGCATATGGAAACACCATATATTTT
CASTPGQAYGNTIYF
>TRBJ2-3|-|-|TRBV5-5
TGTGCCAGCAGCGCCCGACTGAGCGATGCAACAGATACGCAGTATTTT
CASSARLSDATDTQYF
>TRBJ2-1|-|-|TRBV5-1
TGCGCCAGCAGCCCGGGGGACCGGAAGGGCAATGAGCAGTTCTTC
CASSPGDRKGNEQFF
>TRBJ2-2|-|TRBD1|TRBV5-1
TGCGCCAGCAGCCCCTTGGGGGGACAGGCTCTTTACGGGGAGCTGTTTTTT
CASSPLGGQALYGELFF
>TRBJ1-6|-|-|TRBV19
TGTGCCAGTAGTATCGGCAGAGGGTCGTCCAATTCACCCCTCCACTTT
CASSIGRGSSNSPLHF
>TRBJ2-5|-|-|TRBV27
TGTGCCAGCACCAAGCCGGAGACCCAGTACTTC
CASTKPETQYF
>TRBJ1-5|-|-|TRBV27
TGTGCCAGCTCCCCCGGGAGTTGGCCCCAGCATTTT
CASSPGSWPQHF
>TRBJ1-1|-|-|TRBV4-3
TGCGCCAGCAGCCAAGGCGACAGGCGTCGAGCTTTCTTT
CASSQGDRRRAFF
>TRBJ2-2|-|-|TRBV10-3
TGTGCCATCAGTGTCCGACAGATGAACACCGGGGAGCTGTTTTTT
CAISVRQMNTGELFF
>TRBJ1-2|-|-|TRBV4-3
TGCGCCAGCAGCCAAGGAGGGGGAGAAAGGGGCTATGGCTACACCTTC
CASSQGGGERGYGYTF